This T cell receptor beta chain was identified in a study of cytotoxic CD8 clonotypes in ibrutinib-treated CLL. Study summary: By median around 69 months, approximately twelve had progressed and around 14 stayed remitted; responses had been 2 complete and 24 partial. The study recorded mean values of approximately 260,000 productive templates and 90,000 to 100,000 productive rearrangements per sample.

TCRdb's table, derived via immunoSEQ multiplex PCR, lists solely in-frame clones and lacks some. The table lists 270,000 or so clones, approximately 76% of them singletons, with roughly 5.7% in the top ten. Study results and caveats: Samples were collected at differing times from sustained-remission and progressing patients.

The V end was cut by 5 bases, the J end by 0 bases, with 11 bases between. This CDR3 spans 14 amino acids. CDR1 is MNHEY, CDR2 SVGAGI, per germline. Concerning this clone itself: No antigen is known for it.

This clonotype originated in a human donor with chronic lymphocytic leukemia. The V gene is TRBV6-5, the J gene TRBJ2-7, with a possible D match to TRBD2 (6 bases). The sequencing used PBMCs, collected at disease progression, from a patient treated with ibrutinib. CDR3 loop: CASSRGLNSYEQYF. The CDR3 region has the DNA TGTGCCAGCAGTAGGGGACTGAACTCCTACGAGCAGTACTTC.